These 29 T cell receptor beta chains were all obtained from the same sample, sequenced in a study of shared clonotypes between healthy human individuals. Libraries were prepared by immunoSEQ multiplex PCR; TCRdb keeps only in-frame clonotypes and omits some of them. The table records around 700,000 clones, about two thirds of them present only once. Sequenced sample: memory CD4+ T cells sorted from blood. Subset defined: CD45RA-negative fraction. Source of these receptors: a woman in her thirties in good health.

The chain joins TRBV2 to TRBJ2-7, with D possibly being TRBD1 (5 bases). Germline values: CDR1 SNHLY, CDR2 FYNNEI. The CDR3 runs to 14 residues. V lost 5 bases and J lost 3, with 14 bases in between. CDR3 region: CASSYDSTSYEQYF. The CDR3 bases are TGTGCCAGCAGTTACGACAGTACCAGCTACGAGCAGTACTTC.

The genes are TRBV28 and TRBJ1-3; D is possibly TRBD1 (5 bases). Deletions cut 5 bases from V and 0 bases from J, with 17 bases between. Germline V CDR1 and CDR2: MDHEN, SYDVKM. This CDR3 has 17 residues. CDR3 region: CASSPRGQPSSGNTIYF. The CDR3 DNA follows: TGTGCCAGCAGTCCTCGTGGACAACCGAGCTCTGGAAACACCATATATTTT.

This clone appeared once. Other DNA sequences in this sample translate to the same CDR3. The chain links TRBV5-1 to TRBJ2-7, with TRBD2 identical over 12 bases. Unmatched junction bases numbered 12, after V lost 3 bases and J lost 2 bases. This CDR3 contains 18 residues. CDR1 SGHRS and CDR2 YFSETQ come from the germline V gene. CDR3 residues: CASSSAGLAGGPPYEQYF. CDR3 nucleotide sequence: TGCGCCAGCAGCTCGGCTGGGCTAGCGGGAGGGCCCCCCTACGAGCAGTACTTC.

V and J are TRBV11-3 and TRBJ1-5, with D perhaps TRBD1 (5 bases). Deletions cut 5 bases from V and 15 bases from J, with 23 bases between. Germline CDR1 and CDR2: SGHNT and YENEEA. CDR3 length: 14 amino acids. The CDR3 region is CASSGPGRRRPPHF. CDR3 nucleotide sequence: TGTGCCAGCAGCGGACCGGGGCGGAGGCGGCCGCCGCATTTT.

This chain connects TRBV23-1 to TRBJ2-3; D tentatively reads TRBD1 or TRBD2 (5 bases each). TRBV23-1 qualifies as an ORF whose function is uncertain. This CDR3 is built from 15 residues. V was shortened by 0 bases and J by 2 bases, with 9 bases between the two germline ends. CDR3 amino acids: CASSQSGRNTDTQYF. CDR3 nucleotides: TGCGCCAGCAGTCAATCGGGACGGAACACAGATACGCAGTATTTT.

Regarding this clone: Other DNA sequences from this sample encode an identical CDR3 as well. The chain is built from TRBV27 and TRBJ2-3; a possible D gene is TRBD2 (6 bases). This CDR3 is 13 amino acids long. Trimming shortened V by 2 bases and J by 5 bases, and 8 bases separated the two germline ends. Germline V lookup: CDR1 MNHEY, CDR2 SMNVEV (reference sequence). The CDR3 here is CASSLDSGDTQYF. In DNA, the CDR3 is TGTGCCAGCAGTTTAGATAGCGGAGATACGCAGTATTTT.

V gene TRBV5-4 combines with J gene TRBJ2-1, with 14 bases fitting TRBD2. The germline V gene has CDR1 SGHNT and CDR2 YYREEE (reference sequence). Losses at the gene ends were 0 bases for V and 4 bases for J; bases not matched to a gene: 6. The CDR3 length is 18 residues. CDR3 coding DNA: TGTGCCAGCAGCTTGGGAGGGACTAGCGGGAGTGGGTACAATGAGCAGTTCTTC. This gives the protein CASSLGGTSGSGYNEQFF.

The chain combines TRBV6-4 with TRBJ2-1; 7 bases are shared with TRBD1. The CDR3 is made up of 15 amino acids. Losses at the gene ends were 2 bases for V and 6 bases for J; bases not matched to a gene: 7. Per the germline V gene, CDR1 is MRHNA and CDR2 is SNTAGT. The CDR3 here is CASSDAQGEGNEQFF. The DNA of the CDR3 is TGTGCCAGCAGTGACGCGCAGGGGGAAGGCAATGAGCAGTTCTTC.

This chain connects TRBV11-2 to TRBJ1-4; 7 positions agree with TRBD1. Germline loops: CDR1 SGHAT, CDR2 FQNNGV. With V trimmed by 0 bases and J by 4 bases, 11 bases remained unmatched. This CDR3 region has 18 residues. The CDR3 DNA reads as TGTGCCAGCAGCTTAGACACCCGCACAGGGGCGGGTAATGAAAAACTGTTTTTT. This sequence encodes CASSLDTRTGAGNEKLFF.

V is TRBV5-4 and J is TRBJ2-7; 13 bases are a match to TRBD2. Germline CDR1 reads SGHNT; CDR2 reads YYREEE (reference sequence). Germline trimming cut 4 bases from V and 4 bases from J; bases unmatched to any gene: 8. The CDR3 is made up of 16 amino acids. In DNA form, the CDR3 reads TGTGCCAGCAGCAGAGGGGGACTAGCGGGAAAGTACGAGCAGTACTTC. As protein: CASSRGGLAGKYEQYF.

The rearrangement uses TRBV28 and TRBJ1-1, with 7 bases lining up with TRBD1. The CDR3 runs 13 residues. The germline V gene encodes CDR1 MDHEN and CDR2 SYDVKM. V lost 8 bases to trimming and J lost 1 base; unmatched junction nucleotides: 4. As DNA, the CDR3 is TGTGCCAGCTCAGACAGGGCGAACACTGAAGCTTTCTTT. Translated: CASSDRANTEAFF.

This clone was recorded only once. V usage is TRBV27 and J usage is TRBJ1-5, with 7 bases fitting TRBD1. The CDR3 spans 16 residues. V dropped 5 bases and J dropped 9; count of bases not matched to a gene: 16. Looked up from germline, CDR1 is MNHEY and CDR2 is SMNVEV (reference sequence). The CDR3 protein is CASSPTTGPFQRPQHF. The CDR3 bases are TGTGCCAGCAGTCCTACGACAGGGCCCTTTCAACGGCCCCAGCATTTT.

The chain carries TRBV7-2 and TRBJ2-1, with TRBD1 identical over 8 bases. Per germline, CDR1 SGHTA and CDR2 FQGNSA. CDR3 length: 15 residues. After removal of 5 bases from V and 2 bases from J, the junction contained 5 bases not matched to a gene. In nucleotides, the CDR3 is TGTGCCAGCAGCCCTCGACAGGGGACCTACAATGAGCAGTTCTTC. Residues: CASSPRQGTYNEQFF.

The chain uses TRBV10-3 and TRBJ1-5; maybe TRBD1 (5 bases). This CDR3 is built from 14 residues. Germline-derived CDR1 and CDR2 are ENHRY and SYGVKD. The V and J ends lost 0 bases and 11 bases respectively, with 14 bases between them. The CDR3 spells CAISESSGGSTQHF. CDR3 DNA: TGTGCCATCAGTGAGTCGAGCGGGGGTTCGACCCAGCATTTT.

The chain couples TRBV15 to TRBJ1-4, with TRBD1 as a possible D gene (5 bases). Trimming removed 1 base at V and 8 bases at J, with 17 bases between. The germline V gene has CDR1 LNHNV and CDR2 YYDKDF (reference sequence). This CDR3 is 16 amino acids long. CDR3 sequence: CATSRAKTANEEKLFF. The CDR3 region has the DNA TGTGCCACCAGCAGAGCGAAGACAGCGAACGAGGAAAAACTGTTTTTT.

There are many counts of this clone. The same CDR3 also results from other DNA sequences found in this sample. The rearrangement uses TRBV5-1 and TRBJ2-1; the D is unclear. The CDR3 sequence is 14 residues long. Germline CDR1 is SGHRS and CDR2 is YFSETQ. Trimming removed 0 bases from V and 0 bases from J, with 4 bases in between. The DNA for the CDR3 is TGCGCCAGCAGCTTGGACTACTCCTACAATGAGCAGTTCTTC. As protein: CASSLDYSYNEQFF.

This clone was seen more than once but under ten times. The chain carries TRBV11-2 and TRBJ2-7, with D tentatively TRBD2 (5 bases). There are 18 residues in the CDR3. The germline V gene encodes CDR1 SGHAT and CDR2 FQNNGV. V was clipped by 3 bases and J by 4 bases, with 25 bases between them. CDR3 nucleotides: TGTGCCAGCAGCTTCACGTGGAATTTCCCCGGAGGTCTATACGAGCAGTACTTC. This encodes CASSFTWNFPGGLYEQYF.

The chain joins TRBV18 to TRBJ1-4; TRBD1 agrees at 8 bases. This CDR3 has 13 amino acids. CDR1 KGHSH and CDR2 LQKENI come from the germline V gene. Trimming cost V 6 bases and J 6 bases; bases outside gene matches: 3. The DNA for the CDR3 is TGTGCCAGCTCCTCGACAGGGGATGAAAAACTGTTTTTT. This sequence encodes CASSSTGDEKLFF.

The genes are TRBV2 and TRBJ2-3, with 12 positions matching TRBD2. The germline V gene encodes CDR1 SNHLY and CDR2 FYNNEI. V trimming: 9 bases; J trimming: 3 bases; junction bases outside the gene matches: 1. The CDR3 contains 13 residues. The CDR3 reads CARGTSGTDTQYF. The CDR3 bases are TGTGCCAGGGGGACTAGCGGGACAGATACGCAGTATTTT.

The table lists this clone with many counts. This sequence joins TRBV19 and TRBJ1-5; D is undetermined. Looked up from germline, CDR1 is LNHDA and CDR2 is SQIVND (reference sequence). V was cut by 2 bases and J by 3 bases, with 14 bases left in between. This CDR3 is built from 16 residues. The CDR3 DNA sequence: TGTGCCAGTAGTATAATTGGGGAAGGCGCCAATCAGCCCCAGCATTTT. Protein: CASSIIGEGANQPQHF.

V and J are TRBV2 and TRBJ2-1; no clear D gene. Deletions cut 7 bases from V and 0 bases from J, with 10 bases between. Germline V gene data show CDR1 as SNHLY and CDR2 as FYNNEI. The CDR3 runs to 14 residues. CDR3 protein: CASTGPFSYNEQFF. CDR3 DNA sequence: TGTGCCAGCACTGGTCCCTTCTCCTACAATGAGCAGTTCTTC.

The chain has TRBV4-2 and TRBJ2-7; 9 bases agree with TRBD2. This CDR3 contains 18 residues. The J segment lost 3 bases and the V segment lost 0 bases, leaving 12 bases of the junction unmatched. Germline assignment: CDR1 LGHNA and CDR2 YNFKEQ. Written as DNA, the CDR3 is TGTGCCAGCAGCCAAGATCTGAGCGTAGAGACTAGCGGCTACGAGCAGTACTTC. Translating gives CASSQDLSVETSGYEQYF.

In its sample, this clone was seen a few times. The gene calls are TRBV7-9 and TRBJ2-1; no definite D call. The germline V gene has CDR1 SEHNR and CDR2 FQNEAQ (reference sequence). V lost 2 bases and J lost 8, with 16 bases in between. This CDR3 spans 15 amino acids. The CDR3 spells CASSLLRLNNDEQFF. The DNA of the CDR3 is TGTGCCAGCAGCTTACTAAGATTGAATAATGATGAGCAGTTCTTC.

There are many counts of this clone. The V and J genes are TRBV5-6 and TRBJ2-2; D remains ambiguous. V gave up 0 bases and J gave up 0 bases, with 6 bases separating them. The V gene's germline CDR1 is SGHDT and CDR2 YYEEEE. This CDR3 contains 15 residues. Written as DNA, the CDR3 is TGTGCCAGCAGCTTGGAGCCTACGAACACCGGGGAGCTGTTTTTT. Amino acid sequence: CASSLEPTNTGELFF.

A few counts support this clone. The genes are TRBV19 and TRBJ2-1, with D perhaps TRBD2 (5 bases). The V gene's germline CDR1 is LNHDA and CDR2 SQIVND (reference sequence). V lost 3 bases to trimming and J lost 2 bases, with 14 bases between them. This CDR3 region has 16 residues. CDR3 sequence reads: CASSIRTRITYNEQFF. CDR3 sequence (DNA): TGTGCCAGTAGTATCCGGACTCGAATAACCTACAATGAGCAGTTCTTC.

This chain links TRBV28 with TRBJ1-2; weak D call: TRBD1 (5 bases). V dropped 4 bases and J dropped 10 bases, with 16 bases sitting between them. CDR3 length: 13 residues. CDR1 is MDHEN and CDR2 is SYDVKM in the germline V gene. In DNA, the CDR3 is TGTGCCAGCAGTTCCCTCAGGCAGGGAACCTACACCTTC. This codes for CASSSLRQGTYTF.

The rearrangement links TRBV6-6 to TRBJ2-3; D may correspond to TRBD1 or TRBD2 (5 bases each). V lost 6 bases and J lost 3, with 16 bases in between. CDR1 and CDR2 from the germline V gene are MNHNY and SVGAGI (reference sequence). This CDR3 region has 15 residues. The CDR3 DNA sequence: TGTGCCAGCAGACCCACCGGGACCCGTACAGATACGCAGTATTTT. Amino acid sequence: CASRPTGTRTDTQYF.

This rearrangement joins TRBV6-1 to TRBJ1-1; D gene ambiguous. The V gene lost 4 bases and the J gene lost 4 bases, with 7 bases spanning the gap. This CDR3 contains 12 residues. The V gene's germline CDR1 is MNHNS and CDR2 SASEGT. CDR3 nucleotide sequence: TGTGCCAGCAGTGCGCGTGTCACTGAAGCTTTCTTT. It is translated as CASSARVTEAFF.

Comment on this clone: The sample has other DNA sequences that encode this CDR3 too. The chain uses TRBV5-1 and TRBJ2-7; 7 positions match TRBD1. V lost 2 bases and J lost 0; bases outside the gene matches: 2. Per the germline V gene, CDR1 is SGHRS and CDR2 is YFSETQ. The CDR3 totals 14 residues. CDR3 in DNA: TGCGCCAGCAGCTTAGGGACAGTCTCCTACGAGCAGTACTTC. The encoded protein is CASSLGTVSYEQYF.